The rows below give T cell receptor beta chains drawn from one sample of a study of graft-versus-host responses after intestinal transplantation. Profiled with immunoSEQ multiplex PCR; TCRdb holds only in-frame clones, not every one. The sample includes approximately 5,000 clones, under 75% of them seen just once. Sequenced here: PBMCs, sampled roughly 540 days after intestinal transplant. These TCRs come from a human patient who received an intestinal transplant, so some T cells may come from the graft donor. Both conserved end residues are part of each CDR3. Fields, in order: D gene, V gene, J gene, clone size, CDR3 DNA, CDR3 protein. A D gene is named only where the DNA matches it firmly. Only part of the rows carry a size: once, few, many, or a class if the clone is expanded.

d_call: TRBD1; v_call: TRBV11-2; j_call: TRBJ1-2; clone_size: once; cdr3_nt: TGTGCCAGCAGCTTGGAACAGGGGATCACCTATGGCTACACCTTC; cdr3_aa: CASSLEQGITYGYTF
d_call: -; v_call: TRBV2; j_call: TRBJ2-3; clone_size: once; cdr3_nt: TGTGCCAGCATTTGGCTAGCAGGATCAGATACGCAGTATTTT; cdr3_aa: CASIWLAGSDTQYF
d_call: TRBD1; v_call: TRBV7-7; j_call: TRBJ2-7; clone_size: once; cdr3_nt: TGTGCCAGCAGAAGGGACAGGAACTACGAGCAGTACTTC; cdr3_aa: CASRRDRNYEQYF
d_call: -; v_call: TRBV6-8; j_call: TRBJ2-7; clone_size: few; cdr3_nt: TGTGCCAGCAGTGAAAGGACGGAGACCCCCTACGAGCAGTACTTC; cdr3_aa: CASSERTETPYEQYF
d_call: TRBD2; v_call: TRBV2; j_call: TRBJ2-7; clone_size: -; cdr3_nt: TGTGCCAGCAGGGATAGCGGGGGCGGCCCCTACGAGCAGTACTTC; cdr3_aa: CASRDSGGGPYEQYF
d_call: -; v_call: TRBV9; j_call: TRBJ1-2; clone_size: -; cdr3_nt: TGTGCCAGCAGCAGACGGGGGGCATTCGACTATGGCTACACCTTC; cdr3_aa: CASSRRGAFDYGYTF
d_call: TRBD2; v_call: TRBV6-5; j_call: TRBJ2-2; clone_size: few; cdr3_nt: TGTGCCAGCAGTAGCGGGGGGGCCACCGGGGAGCTGTTTTTT; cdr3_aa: CASSSGGATGELFF
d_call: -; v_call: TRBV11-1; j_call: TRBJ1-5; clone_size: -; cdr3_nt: TGTGCCAGCAGCTTAGAGGTTGAAGGGACCCAGCATTTT; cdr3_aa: CASSLEVEGTQHF
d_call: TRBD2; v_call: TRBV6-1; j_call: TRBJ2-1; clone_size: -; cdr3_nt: TGTGCCAGCAGTGACCTAGCGGGGGGGTTGAATGAGCAGTTCTTC; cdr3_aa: CASSDLAGGLNEQFF
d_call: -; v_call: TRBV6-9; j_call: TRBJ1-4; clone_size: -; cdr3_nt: TGTGCCAGCAGTTACTCTGGGACAACTAATGAAAAACTGTTTTTT; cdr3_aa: CASSYSGTTNEKLFF
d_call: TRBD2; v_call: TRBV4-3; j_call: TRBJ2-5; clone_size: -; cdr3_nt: TGCGCCAGCAGCCAAGATGAATTAGCGGGGGGGCAAGAGACCCAGTACTTC; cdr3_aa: CASSQDELAGGQETQYF
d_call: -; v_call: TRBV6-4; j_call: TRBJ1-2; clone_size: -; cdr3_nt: TGTGCCAGCAGTGAAAACGTCCAGGGACATGGCTACACCTTC; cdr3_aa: CASSENVQGHGYTF
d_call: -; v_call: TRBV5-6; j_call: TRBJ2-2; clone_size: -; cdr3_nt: TGTGCCAGCAGCTTGCGGACGGACATTATATTTAACACCGGGGAGCTGTTTTTT; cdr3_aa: CASSLRTDIIFNTGELFF
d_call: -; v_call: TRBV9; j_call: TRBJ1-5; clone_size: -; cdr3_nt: TGTGCCAGCAGCCCTGACCTGGATCAGCCCCAGCATTTT; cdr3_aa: CASSPDLDQPQHF
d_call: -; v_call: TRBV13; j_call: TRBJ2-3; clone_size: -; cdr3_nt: TGTGCCAGCAGCTTAGATTTCAGGGCCCGAGTGGATACGCAGTATTTT; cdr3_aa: CASSLDFRARVDTQYF
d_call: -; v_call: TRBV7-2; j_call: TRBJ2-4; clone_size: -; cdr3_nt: TGTGCCAGCAGCTCCAACCCCGGAGGGAAAAACATTCAGTACTTC; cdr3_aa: CASSSNPGGKNIQYF
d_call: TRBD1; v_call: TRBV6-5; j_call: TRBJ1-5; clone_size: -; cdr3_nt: TGTGCCAGCAGCCGACAGGGCGTGAGTGAGCCCCAGCATTTT; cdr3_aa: CASSRQGVSEPQHF
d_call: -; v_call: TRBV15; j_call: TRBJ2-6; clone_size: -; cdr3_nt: TGTGCCACCAGCATGACAGGCTTCGGGGCCAACGTCCTGACTTTC; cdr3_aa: CATSMTGFGANVLTF
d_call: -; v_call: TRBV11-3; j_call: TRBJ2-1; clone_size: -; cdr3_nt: TGTGCCAGCAGCTTATGTGGGGCCCCTTACAATGAGCAGTTCTTC; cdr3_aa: CASSLCGAPYNEQFF
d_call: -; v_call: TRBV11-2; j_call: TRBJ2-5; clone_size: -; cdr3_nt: TGTGCCAGCAGCCCTTGGTTGGGAGAGACCCAGTACTTC; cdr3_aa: CASSPWLGETQYF
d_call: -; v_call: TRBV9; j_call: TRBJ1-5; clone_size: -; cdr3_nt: TGTGCCAGCATCCCTCGGGGAGTTCATAGCAATCAGCCCCAGCATTTT; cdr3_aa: CASIPRGVHSNQPQHF